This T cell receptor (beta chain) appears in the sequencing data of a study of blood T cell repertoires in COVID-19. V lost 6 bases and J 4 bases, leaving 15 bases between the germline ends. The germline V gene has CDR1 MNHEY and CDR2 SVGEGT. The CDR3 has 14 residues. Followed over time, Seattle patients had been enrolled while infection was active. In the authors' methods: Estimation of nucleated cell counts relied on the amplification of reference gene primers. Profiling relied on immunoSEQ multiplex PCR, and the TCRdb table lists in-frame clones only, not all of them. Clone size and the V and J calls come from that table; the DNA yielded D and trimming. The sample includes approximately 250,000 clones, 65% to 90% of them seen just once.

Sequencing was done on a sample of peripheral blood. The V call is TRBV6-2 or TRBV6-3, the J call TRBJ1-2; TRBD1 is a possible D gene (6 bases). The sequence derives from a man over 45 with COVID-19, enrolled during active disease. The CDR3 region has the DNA TGTGCCAGCAGCCCAAACAGGGCGGCCTATGGCTACACCTTC. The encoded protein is CASSPNRAAYGYTF.